The 29 T cell receptor beta chains presented below share a single source sample, sequenced in a study of T cell responses to AZD1222 COVID-19 vaccine. TCRdb's copy holds only in-frame clones and misses some; the assay was immunoSEQ multiplex PCR. This sample carries over 95,000 clones, around 90% of them seen once, and the ten largest clones take 9.5% to 15%. The source was peripheral blood, collected on day 0 of AZD1222 vaccination. The receptors stem from an adult in good health.

The chain employs TRBV6-1 and TRBJ2-7, with 9 bases aligning to TRBD1. Germline CDR1 and CDR2: MNHNS and SASEGT. Trimming cost V 3 bases and J 1 base; bases outside gene matches: 4. The CDR3 totals 15 residues. CDR3 sequence (DNA): TGTGCCAGCAGTGATGTAGACAGGGGGTCCTACGAGCAGTACTTC. Translating gives CASSDVDRGSYEQYF.

J is TRBJ2-7 and V is TRBV11-1, with TRBD2 as a possible D gene (6 bases). Germline CDR1 reads SGHAT; CDR2 reads FQDESV (reference sequence). The V end was cut by 2 bases, the J end by 6 bases, with 11 bases between. The CDR3 has 13 amino acids. The CDR3: CASSLPGGSEQYF. CDR3 DNA sequence: TGTGCCAGCAGCTTACCAGGAGGGAGCGAGCAGTACTTC.

The chain recombines TRBV19 with TRBJ2-7; D is unclear. V was clipped by 1 base and J by 2 bases, with 9 bases between them. The CDR3 spans 14 residues. In germline, CDR1 is LNHDA, CDR2 SQIVND (reference sequence). The CDR3 reads CASSIGTATYEQYF. Written as DNA, the CDR3 is TGTGCCAGTAGTATAGGGACCGCTACCTACGAGCAGTACTTC.

The chain uses TRBV7-9 and TRBJ2-2; 8 bases fit TRBD1. This CDR3 spans 15 amino acids. V trimming: 10 bases; J trimming: 1 base; junction bases outside the gene matches: 8. Germline CDR1 SEHNR, CDR2 FQNEAQ (reference sequence). The CDR3 DNA is TGTGCCACTCCCGAAGGGACAGGGAACACCGGGGAGCTGTTTTTT. It yields the protein CATPEGTGNTGELFF.

V and J are TRBV11-2 and TRBJ2-1; 7 bases line up with TRBD2. The CDR3 covers 15 residues. The J segment lost 8 bases and the V segment lost 4 bases, leaving 11 bases of the junction unmatched. The germline CDR1 and CDR2 sequences are SGHAT and FQNNGV. CDR3 bases: TGTGCCAGCAGCTCCGGGACTATGCCTGGCGATGAGCAGTTCTTC. Translation gives CASSSGTMPGDEQFF.

The V call is TRBV11-2, the J call TRBJ2-7; D is possibly TRBD1 (6 bases). This CDR3 spans 14 amino acids. V was trimmed by 0 bases and J by 7 bases, leaving 13 bases between them. Germline V gene data show CDR1 as SGHAT and CDR2 as FQNNGV. The CDR3 region has the DNA TGTGCCAGCAGCTTAGACCGGACAGAGGGTGAGCAGTACTTC. Residues: CASSLDRTEGEQYF.

This chain connects TRBV5-5 to TRBJ2-4; 7 bases agree with TRBD2. Germline V CDR1 and CDR2: SGHKS, YYEKEE (reference sequence). This CDR3 contains 15 residues. V lost 3 bases, J lost 6 bases, and 9 bases stayed unmatched. CDR3 loop: CASSSGGPVGNIQYF. CDR3 DNA: TGTGCCAGCAGCTCGGGGGGACCGGTGGGAAACATTCAGTACTTC.

V gene TRBV4-2 combines with J gene TRBJ2-7; D unresolved. V gave up 2 bases and J gave up 1 base, with 15 bases separating them. Germline CDR1 reads LGHNA; CDR2 reads YNFKEQ. The CDR3 extends over 16 amino acids. CDR3 loop: CASSQFAAGLSYEQYF. CDR3 nucleotide sequence: TGTGCCAGCAGCCAATTTGCGGCAGGCTTATCCTACGAGCAGTACTTC.

The chain joins TRBV10-3 to TRBJ2-1, with 7 bases aligning to TRBD1. Germline V gene sequence: CDR1 ENHRY, CDR2 SYGVKD. CDR3 length equals 15 residues. The V gene end was trimmed by 2 bases and the J gene end by 2 bases; junction bases not matched to a gene: 3. This CDR3 is CAISEPGTAYNEQFF. Written as DNA, the CDR3 is TGTGCCATCAGTGAGCCCGGGACAGCCTACAATGAGCAGTTCTTC.

The chain uses TRBV6-2 or TRBV6-3 and TRBJ2-2, with TRBD2 matching over 8 bases. The CDR3 is 15 residues long. CDR1 and CDR2 (germline): MNHEY, SVGEGT. V gave up 5 bases and J gave up 6 bases; unmatched junction bases: 8. CDR3 residues: CASSRIAGRAGELFF. In nucleotides, the CDR3 is TGTGCCAGCAGTAGGATAGCGGGAAGGGCCGGGGAGCTGTTTTTT.

The J gene is TRBJ2-3, the V gene TRBV9; D not certain. The germline V gene has CDR1 SGDLS and CDR2 YYNGEE. Trimming cost V 0 bases and J 2 bases, with 10 bases left between them. The CDR3 has 15 residues. The CDR3 DNA reads TGTGCCAGCAGCGTAGTTCCCATGGACACAGATACGCAGTATTTT. The encoded protein is CASSVVPMDTDTQYF.

The chain uses TRBV4-1 and TRBJ2-5; the D is unclear. The CDR3 sequence is 15 residues long. V was cut by 4 bases and J by 2 bases, with 14 bases left in between. The germline CDR1 and CDR2 sequences are MGHRA and YSYEKL. The CDR3 coding sequence is TGCGCCAGCAGCCCCGTATCCGGTGGGCAAGAGACCCAGTACTTC. It yields the protein CASSPVSGGQETQYF.

The V call is TRBV19, the J call TRBJ1-5; 9 bases map to TRBD1. The CDR3 totals 16 residues. V lost 5 bases and J lost 6; bases outside the gene matches: 11. Looked up from germline, CDR1 is LNHDA and CDR2 is SQIVND (reference sequence). The CDR3, as DNA: TGTGCCAGTAGTCCAATTGGGGGACAGGGCTCTCAGCCCCAGCATTTT. As protein: CASSPIGGQGSQPQHF.

The rearrangement uses TRBV29-1 and TRBJ2-2; unclear D gene. CDR3 size: 13 residues. The V gene's germline CDR1 is SQVTM and CDR2 ANQGSEA. The V end was cut by 6 bases, the J end by 4 bases, with 12 bases between. The CDR3 nucleotides read TGCAGCGTCCGACCCCTACGCACCGGGGAGCTGTTTTTT. As protein: CSVRPLRTGELFF.

The chain recombines TRBV18 with TRBJ1-4; 9 bases are a match to TRBD1. The ends lost 3 bases at V and 8 bases at J; junction bases unmatched: 7. Germline values: CDR1 KGHSH, CDR2 LQKENI. The CDR3 totals 15 residues. CDR3 sequence: CASSPTGGAQEKLFF. CDR3 coding DNA: TGTGCCAGCTCACCTACAGGGGGCGCCCAGGAAAAACTGTTTTTT.

The chain couples TRBV18 to TRBJ2-1; TRBD2 aligns across 13 bases. Germline loops: CDR1 KGHSH, CDR2 LQKENI. J gave up 10 bases and V 2 bases, and 8 bases lay outside the gene matches. The CDR3 is 16 amino acids. CDR3 bases: TGTGCCAGCTCACCAACGACTAGCGGGAGGCAGGAAGAGCAGTTCTTC. Residues: CASSPTTSGRQEEQFF.

This clone is a singleton in its sample. The chain links TRBV3-1 (or the pseudogene TRBV3-2) to TRBJ2-3, with TRBD2 matching over 8 bases. V dropped 4 bases and J dropped 1; count of bases not matched to a gene: 10. The CDR3 sequence is 17 residues long. CDR1 and CDR2 (germline): LGHDT, YNNKEL (reference sequence). The CDR3: CASSPPRRGAGTDTQYF. Written as DNA, the CDR3 is TGTGCCAGCAGCCCTCCCAGGCGGGGGGCAGGCACAGATACGCAGTATTTT.

The CDR3 reads CASRSYVPNTGELFF. The CDR3 nucleotides are TGTGCCAGCAGATCTTACGTCCCGAACACCGGGGAGCTGTTTTTT. This rearrangement joins TRBV6-5 to TRBJ2-2, with D unresolved. The CDR3 is made up of 15 amino acids. Trimming cost V 6 bases and J 0 bases, with 11 bases left between them. Germline loops: CDR1 MNHEY, CDR2 SVGAGI.

The V call is TRBV19, the J call TRBJ2-7, with D possibly TRBD1 on 6 matching bases. The germline CDR1 and CDR2 sequences are LNHDA and SQIVND (reference sequence). The CDR3 length is 14 residues. The V gene lost 3 bases and the J gene lost 4 bases, with 13 bases spanning the gap. In nucleotides, the CDR3 is TGTGCCAGTAGTATGTCCGAAGGACAGTACGAGCAGTACTTC. The encoded protein is CASSMSEGQYEQYF.

The V and J genes are TRBV15 and TRBJ1-5; D remains ambiguous. CDR1 and CDR2 from the germline V gene are LNHNV and YYDKDF (reference sequence). The CDR3 is made up of 15 amino acids. V lost 0 bases to trimming and J lost 2 bases, with 8 bases between them. The CDR3 sequence: CATSRDLWGNQPQHF. In nucleotides, the CDR3 is TGTGCCACCAGCAGAGATTTGTGGGGCAATCAGCCCCAGCATTTT.

The V call is TRBV29-1, the J call TRBJ2-5; 8 nucleotides match TRBD1. Germline CDR1 SQVTM, CDR2 ANQGSEA. The CDR3 consists of 15 residues. With V trimmed by 1 base and J by 4 bases, 8 bases remained unmatched. The DNA of the CDR3 is TGCAGCGTTGAAGGATCTACCAGGGGGCGAGAGACCCAGTACTTC. Translation: CSVEGSTRGRETQYF.

This chain connects TRBV2 to TRBJ2-3; D is ambiguous. There are 13 residues in the CDR3. V was trimmed by 7 bases and J by 5 bases, leaving 13 bases between them. Looked up from germline, CDR1 is SNHLY and CDR2 is FYNNEI. CDR3 sequence reads: CASNVLGRDTQYF. CDR3 sequence (DNA): TGTGCCAGCAATGTTCTGGGCAGAGATACGCAGTATTTT.

The chain couples TRBV11-1 to TRBJ2-1; D is unresolved. Germline V gene lookup returns CDR1 SGHAT and CDR2 FQDESV (reference sequence). The CDR3 covers 11 residues. Trimming removed 3 bases from V and 5 bases from J, with 2 bases in between. The CDR3 sequence is CASSFNNEQFF. As DNA, the CDR3 is TGTGCCAGCAGCTTTAACAATGAGCAGTTCTTC.

The rearrangement uses TRBV7-9 and TRBJ1-2; D ambiguous. The germline CDR1 and CDR2 sequences are SEHNR and FQNEAQ (reference sequence). The CDR3 is made up of 13 amino acids. Deletions cut 5 bases from V and 4 bases from J, with 11 bases between. DNA for the CDR3: TGTGCCAGCAGCGCGGACGCCTCCTATGGCTACACCTTC. This codes for CASSADASYGYTF.

The CDR3 DNA is TGTGCCACCAGTGATAAGACCGGTACTCGTGGACAAGAGACCCAGTACTTC. Translation: CATSDKTGTRGQETQYF. The chain is built from TRBV24-1 and TRBJ2-5, with D hard to call. The CDR3 has 17 amino acids. Germline values: CDR1 KGHDR, CDR2 SFDVKD. Deletions cut 3 bases from V and 2 bases from J, with 18 bases between.

The chain uses TRBV5-8 and TRBJ2-7, with D uncertain. The CDR3 is 15 amino acids. The germline CDR1 and CDR2 sequences are SGHTS and YDEGEE. The V end was cut by 4 bases, the J end by 5 bases, with 19 bases between. The CDR3 sequence: CASSKTNHQNHEQYF. The CDR3 nucleotides read TGTGCCAGCAGCAAAACAAATCACCAGAACCACGAGCAGTACTTC.

This chain uses TRBV9 with TRBJ2-2; possible D gene TRBD1, 5 bases. The CDR3 runs to 15 residues. Trimming shortened V by 0 bases and J by 7 bases, and 13 bases separated the two germline ends. The germline CDR1 and CDR2 sequences are SGDLS and YYNGEE. CDR3 sequence (DNA): TGTGCCAGCAGCGTAGTCAGGGAATTAGGCGGGGAGCTGTTTTTT. Its protein is CASSVVRELGGELFF.

CDR3 DNA sequence: TGTGCCAGCAGCCACCAACAGGGTGCCTACACCTTC. Translation gives CASSHQQGAYTF. The J gene is TRBJ1-2, the V gene TRBV3-1 (or the pseudogene TRBV3-2); a weak D match, TRBD1 (6 bases). Between the trimmed V and J ends, which lost 3 bases and 10 bases, there was a span of 12 bases. This CDR3 has 12 amino acids. Germline V CDR1 and CDR2: LGHDT, YNNKEL (reference sequence).

The chain carries TRBV4-1 and TRBJ2-5; 11 bases align to TRBD2. The CDR3 spans 13 residues. J lost 13 bases, V lost 1 base, and 5 bases had no gene match. Germline CDR1 and CDR2: MGHRA and YSYEKL. CDR3 nucleotides: TGCGCCAGCAGCCAAGCTAGCGGGGGGCCGAGGTACTTC. Protein sequence: CASSQASGGPRYF.